The 21 T cell receptor beta chains below all came from one sample that was sequenced in a study of early T cells in non-severe SARS-CoV-2 infection. TCRdb re-derived calls from the 5' RACE reads in MiXCR, one entry per CDR3 protein. Among over 25,000 distinct CDR3 sequences listed, around 7% were seen once. Sequenced sample: whole blood. These TCRs come from an adult who was a healthcare worker with PCR-confirmed SARS-CoV-2 infection or an uninfected control (not recorded which).

This clonotype has at least ten counts. Germline and junction disagree at one end, which may indicate a read error. The rearrangement uses TRBV7-7 and TRBJ2-5; perhaps D is TRBD1 or TRBD2 (5 bases each). Germline CDR1 SSHAT, CDR2 FNYEAQ (reference sequence). The CDR3 length is 14 residues. CDR3 coding DNA: TGTGCTAGCAGCCCTCACGGGGCCCAAGAGACCCAGTACTTC. Encoded protein: CASSPHGAQETQYF.

This clonotype was seen more than once but under ten times. The chain is built from TRBV28 and TRBJ2-1, with TRBD2 matching 9 bases. CDR3 length equals 17 residues. Germline V gene lookup returns CDR1 MDHEN and CDR2 SYDVKM. The V gene end was trimmed by 6 bases and the J gene end by 7 bases; junction bases not matched to a gene: 16. CDR3 in DNA: TGTGCCAGCAGATATCGGTGGGCGGGAGGGCCTGAGAATGAGCAGTTCTTC. Protein product: CASRYRWAGGPENEQFF.

Only a few counts were recorded for this clonotype. The V gene is TRBV12-3 or TRBV12-4, the J gene TRBJ2-5; D tentatively reads TRBD1 or TRBD2 (6 bases each). The CDR3 runs 14 residues. The V end was cut by 8 bases, the J end by 4 bases, with 17 bases between. The CDR3 spells CASRRGGAGETQYF. CDR3 coding DNA: TGTGCCAGCCGAAGAGGGGGAGCGGGAGAGACCCAGTACTTC.

This clonotype was seen at least ten times. The chain recombines TRBV18 with TRBJ2-5; TRBD1 aligns across 7 bases. Germline CDR1 KGHSH, CDR2 LQKENI. J was trimmed by 1 base and V by 3 bases; bases with no gene match: 11. This CDR3 is 17 amino acids long. The CDR3 region is CASSPFDRVSIQETQYF. The DNA for the CDR3 is TGTGCCAGCTCACCGTTCGACAGGGTGTCGATCCAAGAGACCCAGTACTTC.

In its sample, this clonotype was seen many times. This chain connects TRBV6-6 to TRBJ2-5; 12 positions match TRBD2. The J segment lost 5 bases and the V segment lost 8 bases, leaving 9 bases of the junction unmatched. The CDR3 extends over 15 amino acids. CDR1 is MNHNY and CDR2 is SVGAGI in the germline V gene (reference sequence). The CDR3 DNA follows: TGTGCCAGCGCCAGACTAGCGGGAGTGGAGGAGACCCAGTACTTC. Translated: CASARLAGVEETQYF.

This clonotype is medium-sized in the sample. The V and J genes are TRBV4-2 and TRBJ2-7, with D possibly matching TRBD2 (6 bases). V dropped 0 bases and J dropped 5 bases, with 11 bases sitting between them. Germline lookup yields CDR1 LGHNA and CDR2 YNFKEQ. The CDR3 totals 14 residues. This chain's CDR3 is CASSQDAGRDEQYF. CDR3 nucleotides: TGTGCCAGCAGCCAAGATGCGGGAAGGGACGAGCAGTACTTC.

This clonotype came up many times. The chain is built from TRBV7-8 and TRBJ1-1; no clear D gene. Germline V CDR1 and CDR2: SGHVS, FQNEAQ. V was shortened by 5 bases and J by 3 bases, with 22 bases between the two germline ends. The CDR3 extends over 17 amino acids. The CDR3 reads CASSLTVMARRDTEAFF. The CDR3 region has the DNA TGTGCCAGCAGCCTCACCGTAATGGCGAGGCGGGACACTGAAGCTTTCTTT. Together with reference TRBV7-8 and TRBJ1-1, the CDR3 gives the full variable domain: GAGVSQSPRYKVAKRGQDVALRCDPISGHVSLFWYQQALGQGPEFLTYFQNEAQLDKSGLPSDRFFAERPEGSVSTLKIQRTQQEDSAVYLCASSLTVMARRDTEAFFGQGTRLTVV.

This clonotype has ten or more counts. The genes are TRBV5-8 and TRBJ1-2; D possibly corresponds to TRBD1 (5 bases). The CDR3 covers 13 residues. Trimming removed 4 bases from V and 4 bases from J, with 11 bases in between. Germline loops: CDR1 SGHTS, CDR2 YDEGEE. CDR3 amino acids: CASSKTVAYGYTF. The CDR3 DNA reads as TGTGCCAGCAGCAAGACAGTTGCCTATGGCTACACCTTC.

In regard to this clonotype: A read error may be the cause here, since a much bigger clone is one base away. In DNA, the CDR3 is TGCGCCAGCAGCTTGACCCAAGAGACCCAGTACTTC. Translated, it gives CASSLTQETQYF. The V gene is TRBV5-1, the J gene TRBJ2-5; D gene ambiguous. This CDR3 has 12 residues. The ends were cut back, 1 base at V and 1 base at J, with 2 bases in the middle. Germline assignment: CDR1 SGHRS and CDR2 YFSETQ.

This clonotype was found many times. The chain employs TRBV10-3 and TRBJ2-7, with 7 positions matching TRBD2. CDR1 and CDR2 from the germline V gene are ENHRY and SYGVKD. Losses at the gene ends were 7 bases for V and 2 bases for J; bases not matched to a gene: 11. This CDR3 has 15 amino acids. The DNA of the CDR3 is TGTGCCATCATGAGCGGGACTGCATTCCCCTACGAGCAGTACTTC. Translation: CAIMSGTAFPYEQYF.

J is TRBJ1-1 and V is TRBV29-1; D is perhaps TRBD1 (6 bases). This CDR3 region has 14 residues. The germline V gene has CDR1 SQVTM and CDR2 ANQGSEA. Trimming stripped 7 bases from V and 2 bases from J, with 17 bases between. CDR3 protein: CSELTWTENTEAFF. In DNA form, the CDR3 reads TGCAGCGAATTGACATGGACAGAAAACACTGAAGCTTTCTTT.

The table lists this clonotype with many counts. This chain uses TRBV4-1 with TRBJ2-3; 13 nucleotides match TRBD2. The CDR3 extends over 19 amino acids. With V trimmed by 1 base and J by 2 bases, 9 bases remained unmatched. Looked up from germline, CDR1 is MGHRA and CDR2 is YSYEKL. DNA of the CDR3: TGCGCCAGCAGCCAAGGAACACCGGGACTAGCGGGGTACACAGATACGCAGTATTTT. Translated: CASSQGTPGLAGYTDTQYF.

This clonotype occurred a few times. The rearrangement uses TRBV5-1 and TRBJ2-2; D perhaps matches TRBD2 (6 bases). Germline-derived CDR1 and CDR2 are SGHRS and YFSETQ. V was pared by 4 bases and J by 4 bases, with 14 bases between. This CDR3 spans 15 amino acids. CDR3 bases: TGCGCCAGCAGCCTGGCGACTAGTGGCACCGGGGAGCTGTTTTTT. Amino acids: CASSLATSGTGELFF.

This clonotype was seen ten or more times. DNA for the CDR3: TGTGCCAGCAGCCTGAGGGAGTCAGGCTACACCTTC. It is translated as CASSLRESGYTF. This sequence joins TRBV2 and TRBJ1-2, with D uncertain. This CDR3 has 12 residues. V gave up 6 bases and J gave up 8 bases, with 13 bases separating them. Looked up from germline, CDR1 is SNHLY and CDR2 is FYNNEI.

The table lists this clonotype with many counts. CDR3 bases: TGTGCCAGCAGCGTCCAGTGGGAGGGAGTTAACTACAATGAGCAGTTCTTC. This gives the protein CASSVQWEGVNYNEQFF. This chain connects TRBV9 to TRBJ2-1; 7 bases are a match to TRBD2. The CDR3 contains 17 residues. Germline CDR1 is SGDLS and CDR2 is YYNGEE. V gave up 2 bases and J gave up 3 bases; unmatched junction bases: 11.

The CDR3 region is CASSRTGTGVTEAFF. The CDR3 DNA follows: TGTGCCAGCAGCCGAACCGGGACAGGGGTAACTGAAGCTTTCTTT. The chain has TRBV11-3 and TRBJ1-1, with TRBD1 matching 10 bases. The CDR3 is made up of 15 amino acids. Trimming took 5 bases from V and 5 from J; bases not matched to a gene: 8. Germline values: CDR1 SGHNT, CDR2 YENEEA.

This clonotype was observed many times. The chain is built from TRBV5-5 and TRBJ2-2; the match to TRBD1 covers 8 bases. The CDR3 extends over 16 amino acids. V was pared by 0 bases and J by 5 bases, with 6 bases of the junction left unmatched. From germline, CDR1 is SGHKS and CDR2 YYEKEE (reference sequence). CDR3 amino acids: CASSLARTGRTGELFF. As DNA, the CDR3 is TGTGCCAGCAGCTTGGCCAGGACAGGGCGTACCGGGGAGCTGTTTTTT.

The gene calls are TRBV19 and TRBJ2-7; D unclear. Germline assignment: CDR1 LNHDA and CDR2 SQIVND (reference sequence). This CDR3 region has 13 residues. Trimming left V 5 bases short and J 7 bases short, with 15 bases between. The CDR3 nucleotides are TGTGCCAGTAGTCCGGGTTTGGCTTCGGAGCAGTACTTC. This gives the protein CASSPGLASEQYF. The whole variable domain, remainder taken from reference TRBV19 and TRBJ2-7, is DGGITQSPKYLFRKEGQNVTLSCEQNLNHDAMYWYRQDPGQGLRLIYYSQIVNDFQKGDIAEGYSVSREKKESFPLTVTSAQKNPTAFYLCASSPGLASEQYFGPGTRLTVT.

This clonotype was observed a few times. The rearrangement uses TRBV3-1 and TRBJ1-1, with no clear D. Germline-derived CDR1 and CDR2 are LGHDT and YNNKEL (reference sequence). The length of the CDR3 is 13 residues. V was shortened by 1 base and J by 5 bases, with 8 bases between the two germline ends. CDR3: CASSQVSTTEAFF. The CDR3, as DNA: TGTGCCAGCAGCCAAGTATCAACTACTGAAGCTTTCTTT.

In this sample, this clonotype turned up many times. This chain connects TRBV29-1 to TRBJ2-5, with TRBD2 as a possible D gene (6 bases). From germline, CDR1 is SQVTM and CDR2 ANQGSEA. Deletions cut 3 bases from V and 6 bases from J, with 11 bases between. The CDR3 loop spans 12 amino acids. The CDR3 loop reads CSVDGGLKTQYF. DNA for the CDR3: TGCAGCGTTGATGGAGGGCTGAAGACCCAGTACTTC.

This clonotype has a count of ten or more. The chain has TRBV20-1 and TRBJ1-5, with a tentative D call TRBD1 (6 bases). Germline assignment: CDR1 DFQATT and CDR2 SNEGSKA (reference sequence). V lost 5 bases and J lost 6, with 23 bases in between. The CDR3 totals 16 residues. CDR3 sequence: CSALVAFDRRVQPQHF. The CDR3 bases are TGCAGTGCTTTAGTGGCATTTGACAGGAGGGTTCAGCCCCAGCATTTT.